What follows are 13 T cell receptor beta chains derived from one specimen sequenced in a study of cytomegalovirus exposure and HLA in healthy donors. The PCR had 60 Vbeta and 13 Jbeta primers. TCRdb's copy holds only in-frame clones and misses some; the assay was immunoSEQ multiplex PCR. The sample shows about 130,000 clones, approximately 9% of them seen only once. Material: PBMCs. These receptors were collected from a woman in her thirties or forties in good health and CMV-seropositive.

CDR3 protein: CASSSTPGQGITDTQYF. The CDR3 nucleotides read TGTGCCAGCAGCTCTACCCCGGGACAGGGTATTACAGATACGCAGTATTTT. The chain couples TRBV5-4 to TRBJ2-3, with 9 bases fitting TRBD1. Germline assignment: CDR1 SGHNT and CDR2 YYREEE (reference sequence). V lost 3 bases to trimming and J lost 3 bases; unmatched junction nucleotides: 11. This CDR3 contains 17 residues.

The CDR3 DNA is TGCAGCGTTGAAGATCAATCGGGAGGGGAGCTGTTTTTT. Translation: CSVEDQSGGELFF. V usage is TRBV29-1 and J usage is TRBJ2-2; tentative D call: TRBD2 (5 bases). Germline assignment: CDR1 SQVTM and CDR2 ANQGSEA. The CDR3 runs 13 residues. V was clipped by 0 bases and J by 8 bases, with 10 bases between them.

In this sample, this clone turned up a few times. The chain combines TRBV5-6 with TRBJ1-2, with 12 positions matching TRBD1. CDR1 is SGHDT, CDR2 YYEEEE, per germline. The CDR3 is 16 amino acids. Trimming cost V 4 bases and J 8 bases; bases outside gene matches: 12. The CDR3 region is CASSPPGQGAWGGYTF. CDR3 DNA sequence: TGTGCCAGCAGCCCGCCGGGACAGGGGGCTTGGGGGGGCTACACCTTC.

V is TRBV7-8 and J is TRBJ2-2; 10 nucleotides align to TRBD1. The CDR3 covers 17 residues. V lost 6 bases to trimming and J lost 6 bases; unmatched junction nucleotides: 13. Per germline, CDR1 SGHVS and CDR2 FQNEAQ. The CDR3 region is CASRLTVRTGGSGELFF. CDR3 nucleotide sequence: TGTGCCAGCAGATTAACGGTGCGGACAGGGGGTTCCGGGGAGCTGTTTTTT.

The CDR3 DNA reads TGTGCCAGCAGTTTCCAGGGAATTGGCTACGAGCAGTACTTC. As protein: CASSFQGIGYEQYF. The genes are TRBV2 and TRBJ2-7; perhaps TRBD1 as D (5 bases). From germline, CDR1 is SNHLY and CDR2 FYNNEI. Trimming took off 5 bases at V and 3 bases at J, with 14 bases between the two ends. The CDR3 is 14 residues long.

This chain links TRBV7-2 with TRBJ2-1; 13 bases line up with TRBD2. V lost 1 base, J lost 7 bases, and 7 bases stayed unmatched. CDR3 length equals 17 residues. Germline values: CDR1 SGHTA, CDR2 FQGNSA. CDR3 in DNA: TGTGCCAGCAGCTTAGTCCGAACTAGCGGGGGGGCTAATGAGCAGTTCTTC. Amino acids: CASSLVRTSGGANEQFF.

There are a few counts of this clone. The rearrangement joins TRBV5-1 to TRBJ1-1; tentatively, D is TRBD1 (6 bases). Germline lookup yields CDR1 SGHRS and CDR2 YFSETQ. Trimming pared 0 bases from V and 0 bases from J, leaving 12 bases between. This CDR3 has 16 residues. The CDR3 coding sequence is TGCGCCAGCAGCTTGGCCCAGGGGCGGATGAACACTGAAGCTTTCTTT. It is translated as CASSLAQGRMNTEAFF.

This clone was counted only a few times. This chain links TRBV29-1 with TRBJ1-2, with 10 bases identical to TRBD1. The trim removed 6 bases at V and 2 bases at J, leaving 15 bases unmatched. Germline V gene sequence: CDR1 SQVTM, CDR2 ANQGSEA. This CDR3 has 17 residues. CDR3: CSVPTGDRGLMNYGYTF. In nucleotides, the CDR3 is TGCAGCGTCCCTACGGGAGACAGGGGGCTAATGAACTATGGCTACACCTTC.

This clone was seen a few times. This rearrangement joins TRBV13 to TRBJ1-1, with TRBD1 identical over 9 bases. The CDR3 extends over 13 amino acids. Germline loops: CDR1 PRHDT, CDR2 FYEKMQ (reference sequence). V was pared by 5 bases and J by 7 bases, with 5 bases of the junction left unmatched. The CDR3 DNA is TGTGCCAGCAGCCGGGACAGGGAGTTTGAAGCTTTCTTT. Protein sequence: CASSRDREFEAFF.

This rearrangement joins TRBV7-7 to TRBJ2-3; 7 positions match TRBD2. The J segment lost 6 bases and the V segment lost 3 bases, leaving 12 bases of the junction unmatched. CDR3 length: 16 residues. Germline CDR1 SSHAT, CDR2 FNYEAQ (reference sequence). The chain's CDR3 is CASSFRTRGLSDTQYF. The CDR3, as DNA: TGTGCCAGCAGCTTTCGGACTAGAGGATTAAGTGATACGCAGTATTTT.

This clone was counted only a few times. The rearrangement joins TRBV4-3 to TRBJ1-2, with D possibly TRBD1 on 6 matching bases. Germline CDR1 and CDR2: LGHNA and YSLEER. CDR3 size: 14 residues. V was trimmed by 4 bases and J by 6 bases, leaving 15 bases between them. CDR3 nucleotides: TGCGCCAGCAGCCTCTTACAGGGTGGTAATGGCTACACCTTC. Amino acids: CASSLLQGGNGYTF.

This clone came up a few times. The CDR3 DNA is TGTGCCAGCAGGTTATCACTAGCGGGGGTCTCCGAGCAGTACTTC. It codes for CASRLSLAGVSEQYF. The chain has TRBV2 and TRBJ2-7; 11 nucleotides agree with TRBD2. The CDR3 runs 15 residues. Germline V gives CDR1 SNHLY, CDR2 FYNNEI. The ends lost 6 bases at V and 6 bases at J; junction bases unmatched: 10.

For the CDR3, the DNA is TGTGCCAGCAGCAGACCGATAGGGGGTATGGCGCAGTATTTT. Its translation: CASSRPIGGMAQYF. This rearrangement joins TRBV9 to TRBJ2-3, with D maybe TRBD1 (6 bases). Germline CDR1 and CDR2: SGDLS and YYNGEE. The CDR3 runs to 14 residues. V shed 4 bases and J shed 10 bases, with 19 bases lying between them.